This T cell receptor beta chain was captured by sequencing in a study of T cells in Graves' hyperthyroidism and ophthalmopathy (dated by TCRdb to the late 2010s). Notes on the research overall: Peripheral blood samples were taken at initial diagnosis, before any treatment was given. To identify distinguishing TCR V-J signatures, a discovery cohort of 95 to 100 patients was used, comprising 43 with Graves' ophthalmopathy and around 60 with stable Graves' hyperthyroidism. Prospective prediction of ophthalmopathy was tested in an independent validation cohort of approximately 19 hyperthyroidism patients and 15 to 17 patients who later progressed to ophthalmopathy. The 100 discovery patients were randomly divided into training and test sets at a 7:3 ratio. Thyroid tissue and blood T-cell repertoires from about six Graves' hyperthyroidism patients were also compared in the study. After sampling, hyperthyroidism patients received methimazole starting at 30 mg daily, and ophthalmopathy patients received high-dose intravenous methylprednisolone. The paper describes TCR Vbeta CDR3 sequencing of 135 peripheral blood samples, made up of roughly 40 ophthalmopathy patients, around 73 hyperthyroidism patients and 17 progressor patients.

This clonotype came up many times. There is no known antigen for this receptor. No per-base quality is available; no much larger clone lies one base away. The TCR beta CDR3 regions were amplified from the RNA transcripts. A first-round RT-PCR of the TCR CDR3 used the HTBI primer set with the Qiagen OneStep RT-PCR kit. Libraries were constructed in a second round of multiplex PCR, after which size selection and purification were carried out. Paired-end sequencing of the libraries was performed with 100 bp reads on an Illumina HiSeq2000. In the authors' own workflow: SOAPnuke was used to process the raw data, with reads discarded if the reads contained adapters or uncalled bases, had a mean Phred below 15, or lacked an exact constant-primer or identifier match. High-quality paired reads were merged using COPE v1.2.5, and each unique nucleotide sequence was defined as a clonotype. MiTCR v1.1 was used to align the clonotypes against IMGT TRBV, TRBD and TRBJ reference segments. The analysis was restricted to V-J combinations with a frequency above 0.0001, which together covered 99% to 99.2% of the repertoires. The TCS score was defined as F50 (clonal expansion) divided by E x V (chaos), with BLOSUM62-based TCRdist calculated between CDR3 peptides within each V-J. Welch's t-statistics and random forest reduced approximately 520 V-J features to roughly 13, which were used in a naive Bayes classifier (R e1071). The public reads were reprocessed in TCRdb via fastp at Q25 and MiXCR, keeping in-frame beta chains. Entries are consolidated by CDR3 protein sequence, retaining the most common genes and DNA. TCRdb's processing, not the authors', yielded these V and J calls. The table for this sample lists about 52,000 distinct CDR3 sequences; less than 60% of them were counted only once. The top ten clonotypes cover about a tenth of the sample.

The germline V gene specifies LGHNA as CDR1 and YSLEER as CDR2. Spanning cysteine to phenylalanine, the CDR3 consists of 15 amino acids. The retained sequence is limited to the CDR3, 45 bases, with the frame set at the first base. V was cut back by 4 bases and J by 2 bases, leaving a gap of 14 bases between them. Beyond this particular receptor, the publication reports: A 13 V-J signature model separated ophthalmopathy from stable hyperthyroidism, with just over 85% sensitivity and 81% to 82% specificity in cross-validation and 80%/75% in testing. No statistical method was used to fix the sample size in advance, and group allocation was not hidden from the investigators. Most expanded thyroid clonotypes (frequency above 0.001) were also detected in blood, a finding suggesting that blood repertoires may reflect thyroid immune responses. During validation, the model predicted progression to ophthalmopathy a median of approximately 6 months ahead of onset, with just under 71% sensitivity and around 73% specificity.

Moderately to severely active disease, a Clinical Activity Score of at least 3, a NOSPECS grade of at least 4, and a duration under 3 months were present in ophthalmopathy patients. The study excluded patients with uncontrolled infections, other autoimmune diseases, pregnancy or lactation. Diagnoses were based on clinical symptoms, serum thyroxine and TRAb, thyroid ultrasound and orbital computed tomography. PBMCs were separated from 10 ml of fresh peripheral blood using Ficoll-Paque density gradient centrifugation. Total RNA was extracted using Trizol reagent, and RNA quality was assessed on an Agilent 2100 Bioanalyzer.

In this chain, TRBV4-3 is recombined with TRBJ2-5; the D gene cannot be named for sure. The specimen sequenced was blood. The sequence came from a woman in her 50s with Graves' ophthalmopathy. The bases are TGCGCCAGCAGCCCCAGGACCACCCTACAAGAGACCCAGTACTTC. Translated, this is CASSPRTTLQETQYF.